This TCR beta chain is from a study of T cell clonality in common variable immunodeficiency (dated by TCRdb to about 2015). In regard to this clone: Its antigen remains unidentified. Read data end 3 residues before the CDR3 end; the end is taken from the germline J gene.

Standard criteria were used to diagnose CVID, namely serum IgG, IgA and/or IgM reduced below the normal range together with specific antibody deficiency. There were some 42 subjects in the CVID group (about 29 male and 15 or so female), ranging in age from about 8 to 65 years, with a mean age of around 39. Most CVID patients and most healthy controls were of Caucasian heritage. Replacement immunoglobulin therapy had been administered to all CVID subjects for at least one year at the time of study participation. At blood collection, none of the CVID subjects was ill or on immunomodulatory or immunosuppressive medication. From each donor, roughly 5 to 9 ml of heparinized peripheral whole blood was collected. TCRbeta CDR3 repertoires were sequenced from genomic DNA of adults with common variable immune deficiency (CVID) and healthy adult controls. To isolate peripheral blood mononuclear cells, diluted blood was subjected to density centrifugation over Hypaque 1077 or Ficoll-Paque. Genomic DNA was extracted from unsorted mononuclear cells by Qiagen column purification or by a centrifugation-based method.

The cysteine opens and the phenylalanine closes a CDR3 of 15 amino acids. The DNA has 36 bases, all within the CDR3, and is read from base 1. CDR1 and CDR2 are drawn from the germline V gene: SGHAT, FQNNGV. Cut back by 4 bases and 4 bases, the V and J ends lie 17 bases apart. Paper-wide results and their limitations: CVID subjects shared fewer TCRbeta clones with each other than healthy controls did (p < 0.0001). According to the authors, finding the cause of the higher clonality in CVID would require sequencing the repertoires of T cell subpopulations. Although equal DNA input was used, an average of about 85,000 unique sequences per sample was obtained for controls, compared with about 31,547 for CVID samples. TCRbeta clonality was higher in CVID subjects than in healthy controls (t-test p = 0.018), and the increase was most characteristic of about a third of subjects. Fewer deletions and N-nucleotide insertions were reportedly observed in CVID TCRbeta sequences, and highly modified clones with 13 or more V deletions were reportedly absent from CVID TCRbeta sequences. Differences among patients in the CVID cohort limited the correlations between repertoire features and clinical complications.

For sequencing input, CVID and control samples contributed equivalent amounts of genomic DNA. For every sample, a 60 bp segment covering the rearranged TCRbeta CDR3 region was amplified and then sequenced. The immunoSEQ assay, a bias-corrected multiplex PCR combined with high-throughput sequencing, was used for TCRbeta amplification. As for how the authors treated the data: Every unique nucleotide sequence counted as a clone and was annotated with V, D and J genes, copy number and frequency. Sequences were labeled productive if in frame, and non-productive if out of frame or containing stop codons. As previously described, Shannon's entropy was used to calculate clonality. The predicted amino acid sequences of productive clones were used to derive the mean CDR3 Kyte-Doolittle hydropathy. Using the R hclust function, scaled V gene usage was clustered hierarchically with Manhattan distance and complete linkage. Clone sharing by CDR3 amino acid sequence was assessed by resampling 12 repertoires per group over 100 rounds. Repertoires were searched for 70 published EBV-specific and nearly 250 published CMV-specific TCRbeta sequences. A couple of CVID samples yielding fewer than 10,000 sequences were excluded from analysis, leaving over 35 CVID repertoires. Sourced from immuneACCESS, this table was stored by TCRdb with only in-frame sequences that have V and J called. A share of the clones is absent; for the studies checked, an unresolved V gene accounts for under half, and the remainder has no known explanation. The V and J calls and clone size are taken from that table; D and trimming were inferred from the DNA. This sample contains approximately 26,000 clones, none of which is a singleton. The top ten hold 3.1% of the sample.

Sequencing used peripheral blood mononuclear cells. Rearrangement joined TRBV11-2 to TRBJ2-7; no confident D gene assignment can be made. This TCR derives from a human donor with common variable immunodeficiency. The CDR3 protein is CASSSPTADVYEQYF. The sequenced part of the CDR3 DNA is TGTGCCAGCAGCTCGCCCACAGCTGACGTTTACGAG.